Below, 30 T cell receptor beta chains from the same sample are listed, as sequenced in a study of T cell responses to AZD1222 COVID-19 vaccine. Assay used: immunoSEQ multiplex PCR; TCRdb lists only in-frame clones, some missing. The repertoire has approximately 180,000 clones, almost 90% of them found once; the top ten carry 7.7%. Material: peripheral blood, obtained on day 0 of AZD1222 vaccination. The receptors were sampled from an adult in good health.

This clone was seen more than once but under ten times. This chain connects TRBV6-2 or TRBV6-3 to TRBJ1-5, with D possibly matching TRBD1 (6 bases). Germline CDR1 and CDR2: MNHEY and SVGEGT. This CDR3 region has 15 residues. The V and J ends lost 5 bases and 0 bases respectively, with 11 bases between them. CDR3 DNA sequence: TGTGCCAGCAGTCGAACAGGGAATAGCAATCAGCCCCAGCATTTT. It yields the protein CASSRTGNSNQPQHF.

The chain uses TRBV6-5 and TRBJ1-1; a possible D gene is TRBD1 (6 bases). Germline assignment: CDR1 MNHEY and CDR2 SVGAGI. With 2 bases removed from V and 11 bases from J, the gap between germline ends came to 15 bases. CDR3 length equals 13 residues. CDR3 in amino acids: CASSYQDRRLAFF. CDR3 nucleotides: TGTGCCAGCAGTTACCAGGACAGAAGGTTGGCTTTCTTT.

The J gene is TRBJ1-2, the V gene TRBV11-2, with no clear D. The germline CDR1 and CDR2 sequences are SGHAT and FQNNGV. Trimming took off 2 bases at V and 4 bases at J, with 11 bases between the two ends. The CDR3 has 14 amino acids. The CDR3 is CASSLSRTSYGYTF. CDR3 DNA: TGTGCCAGCAGCTTATCGAGGACTTCCTATGGCTACACCTTC.

The V and J genes are TRBV6-5 and TRBJ1-6, with TRBD1 as a possible D gene (5 bases). CDR3 length equals 15 residues. Germline V gene sequence: CDR1 MNHEY, CDR2 SVGAGI. CDR3 loop: CAPGSRWGEHSPLHF. DNA of the CDR3: TGTGCGCCCGGGTCCCGGTGGGGGGAACATTCACCCCTCCACTTT.

The gene calls are TRBV7-2 and TRBJ1-3, with a possible D match to TRBD1 (5 bases). The V and J ends lost 5 bases and 0 bases respectively, with 14 bases between them. The CDR3 totals 16 residues. Germline V CDR1 and CDR2: SGHTA, FQGNSA. The CDR3: CASSPSGALSGNTIYF. CDR3 DNA sequence: TGTGCCAGCAGCCCCTCCGGGGCCCTCTCTGGAAACACCATATATTTT.

V usage is TRBV24-1 and J usage is TRBJ2-1, with 8 bases identical to TRBD2. The V gene's germline CDR1 is KGHDR and CDR2 SFDVKD. The CDR3 covers 13 residues. V was clipped by 0 bases and J by 14 bases; unmatched bases: 5. As DNA, the CDR3 is TGTGCCACCAGTGATTTGTTTAGCGGGGAGGAGTTCTTC. This sequence encodes CATSDLFSGEEFF.

The chain joins TRBV5-1 to TRBJ1-6; 9 positions agree with TRBD1. This CDR3 is 15 amino acids long. V was clipped by 0 bases and J by 7 bases; unmatched bases: 2. CDR1 is SGHRS, CDR2 YFSETQ, per germline. In DNA, the CDR3 is TGCGCCAGCAGCTTGGAGGGACAGGGAAATTCACCCCTCCACTTT. The encoded protein is CASSLEGQGNSPLHF. Combining the CDR3 with reference TRBV5-1 and TRBJ1-6 gives the whole variable domain KAGVTQTPRYLIKTRGQQVTLSCSPISGHRSVSWYQQTPGQGLQFLFEYFSETQRNKGNFPGRFSGRQFSNSRSEMNVSTLELGDSALYLCASSLEGQGNSPLHFGNGTRLTVT.

The table lists this clone with a few counts. This chain joins TRBV7-9 and TRBJ2-7, with 10 nucleotides matching TRBD2. J was trimmed by 5 bases and V by 2 bases; bases with no gene match: 6. CDR1 and CDR2 (germline): SEHNR, FQNEAQ (reference sequence). This CDR3 is 15 amino acids long. This CDR3 is CASSLMRLAGHEQYF. As DNA, the CDR3 is TGTGCCAGCAGCTTAATGCGACTAGCGGGTCACGAGCAGTACTTC.

This clone was counted between two and nine times. The chain uses TRBV7-2 and TRBJ2-7; 7 nucleotides align to TRBD2. This CDR3 region has 16 residues. Germline assignment: CDR1 SGHTA and CDR2 FQGNSA. Trimming took 5 bases from V and 4 from J; bases not matched to a gene: 14. Written as DNA, the CDR3 is TGTGCCAGCAGCGTCAGACCGGGACTACCCGCGTACGAGCAGTACTTC. Translated, it gives CASSVRPGLPAYEQYF.

This chain links TRBV18 with TRBJ2-3; TRBD2 aligns across 13 bases. Germline V gene data show CDR1 as KGHSH and CDR2 as LQKENI. Trimming at V came to 3 bases and at J to 0 bases, leaving 15 bases not matched to a gene. The CDR3 is 21 residues long. CDR3: CASSPPIRPGLAGTSTDTQYF. CDR3 coding DNA: TGTGCCAGCTCACCGCCCATCCGCCCGGGACTAGCGGGAACTAGCACAGATACGCAGTATTTT.

The chain recombines TRBV12-5 with TRBJ1-2; D is unresolved. The CDR3 totals 13 residues. V lost 7 bases and J lost 8, with 17 bases in between. The germline CDR1 and CDR2 sequences are LGHNT and FRNRAP. This chain's CDR3 is CASAVDEHGGYTF. CDR3 nucleotides: TGTGCTAGTGCTGTGGACGAACACGGCGGCTACACCTTC.

This clone was seen a single time. This chain links TRBV28 with TRBJ1-5, with D tentatively TRBD1 (5 bases). This CDR3 contains 13 residues. CDR1 is MDHEN, CDR2 SYDVKM, per germline. The V end lost 1 base, the J end lost 5 bases, and 6 bases lay between the germline ends. The DNA for the CDR3 is TGTGCCAGCAGTTTATCGGGGCATCAGCCCCAGCATTTT. Amino acid sequence: CASSLSGHQPQHF.

The J gene is TRBJ2-3, the V gene TRBV9; no clear D gene. The CDR3 is 13 amino acids. Germline V gives CDR1 SGDLS, CDR2 YYNGEE. Trimming left V 2 bases short and J 2 bases short, with 6 bases between. In DNA, the CDR3 is TGTGCCAGCAGCGTGGCCGACACAGATACGCAGTATTTT. Translated: CASSVADTDTQYF.

J is TRBJ1-1 and V is TRBV6-1; D is perhaps TRBD1 (5 bases). CDR3 size: 14 residues. Germline V gene lookup returns CDR1 MNHNS and CDR2 SASEGT. Trimming took off 1 base at V and 1 base at J, with 7 bases between the two ends. CDR3 amino acids: CASSEVRGNTEAFF. Here the CDR3 DNA reads TGTGCCAGCAGTGAAGTTAGGGGGAACACTGAAGCTTTCTTT.

This sequence joins TRBV7-8 and TRBJ1-1; D gene unclear. The V gene's germline CDR1 is SGHVS and CDR2 FQNEAQ. With 1 base removed from V and 1 base from J, the gap between germline ends came to 7 bases. This CDR3 contains 14 residues. CDR3 residues: CASSLVGGNTEAFF. The CDR3 DNA reads TGTGCCAGCAGCTTAGTGGGAGGGAACACTGAAGCTTTCTTT.

The chain combines TRBV30 with TRBJ1-6, with D unclear. This CDR3 has 12 amino acids. Trimming shortened V by 4 bases and J by 7 bases, and 8 bases separated the two germline ends. Looked up from germline, CDR1 is GTSNPN and CDR2 is SVGIG (reference sequence). The CDR3 is CAWTSFNSPLHF. In nucleotides, the CDR3 is TGTGCCTGGACATCCTTCAATTCACCCCTCCACTTT.

The chain combines TRBV19 with TRBJ2-2; a possible D gene is TRBD1 (8 bases). The CDR3 length is 14 residues. V was shortened by 7 bases and J by 5 bases, with 14 bases between the two germline ends. Germline loops: CDR1 LNHDA, CDR2 SQIVND (reference sequence). CDR3 sequence: CASTDRGLTGELFF. CDR3 nucleotide sequence: TGTGCCAGTACCGACAGGGGACTAACCGGGGAGCTGTTTTTT. Using reference TRBV19 and TRBJ2-2 for the parts outside the CDR3, the full variable domain is DGGITQSPKYLFRKEGQNVTLSCEQNLNHDAMYWYRQDPGQGLRLIYYSQIVNDFQKGDIAEGYSVSREKKESFPLTVTSAQKNPTAFYLCASTDRGLTGELFFGEGSRLTVL.

This clone was detected a few times. J is TRBJ2-7 and V is TRBV7-8; TRBD2 matches at 7 bases. The J call may not be correct, given that the DNA end is closer to TRBJ2-4. In germline, CDR1 is SGHVS, CDR2 FQNEAQ. The CDR3 is made up of 12 amino acids. CDR3 loop: CASSSRTSIQYF. The CDR3 DNA reads as TGTGCCAGCAGCTCCCGGACTAGCATTCAGTACTTC.

The V gene is TRBV27, the J gene TRBJ1-2; TRBD1 is a possible D gene (5 bases). Trimming took 0 bases from V and 4 from J, leaving 12 bases between them. The CDR3 totals 15 residues. From germline, CDR1 is MNHEY and CDR2 SMNVEV (reference sequence). This chain's CDR3 is CASSLSGGFGYGYTF. CDR3 bases: TGTGCCAGCAGTTTATCGGGGGGGTTTGGCTATGGCTACACCTTC.

A single count supports this clone. The chain combines TRBV6-2 or TRBV6-3 with TRBJ2-5, with 14 bases lining up with TRBD2. The CDR3 extends over 18 amino acids. V gave up 0 bases and J gave up 3 bases; unmatched junction bases: 6. Per the germline V gene, CDR1 is MNHEY and CDR2 is SVGEGT. CDR3 protein: CASSYSYRTSGGKETQYF. In DNA form, the CDR3 reads TGTGCCAGCAGTTACTCTTACAGGACTAGCGGGGGGAAAGAGACCCAGTACTTC.

This clone was recorded once. The rearrangement links TRBV29-1 to TRBJ1-2; D ambiguous. CDR3 length equals 13 residues. The V gene lost 5 bases and the J gene lost 5 bases, with 15 bases spanning the gap. The V gene's germline CDR1 is SQVTM and CDR2 ANQGSEA. The chain's CDR3 is CSVPQPGEYGYTF. The CDR3 DNA reads TGCAGCGTTCCCCAACCCGGGGAATATGGCTACACCTTC. Full variable domain (outside the CDR3, taken from reference TRBV29-1 and TRBJ1-2): SAVISQKPSRDICQRGTSLTIQCQVDSQVTMMFWYRQQPGQSLTLIATANQGSEATYESGFVIDKFPISRPNLTFSTLTVSNMSPEDSSIYLCSVPQPGEYGYTFGSGTRLTVV.

The chain links TRBV6-5 to TRBJ1-2, with 7 bases matching TRBD1. CDR3 length: 15 amino acids. CDR1 MNHEY and CDR2 SVGAGI come from the germline V gene. J lost 8 bases, V lost 6 bases, and 15 bases had no gene match. Here the CDR3 reads CASRGGTAPGYGYTF. CDR3 nucleotides: TGTGCCAGCAGGGGAGGGACAGCCCCCGGCTACGGCTACACCTTC.

The CDR3 bases are TGTGCCAGCAGTTTATATGGAGACCCTCCGAATGAGCAGTTCTTC. Translating it yields CASSLYGDPPNEQFF. V and J are TRBV28 and TRBJ2-1; no clear D gene. V lost 1 base to trimming and J lost 7 bases, with 14 bases between them. Germline values: CDR1 MDHEN, CDR2 SYDVKM. CDR3 length: 15 amino acids.

The rearrangement joins TRBV6-5 to TRBJ1-2, with D perhaps TRBD1 (5 bases). Per the germline V gene, CDR1 is MNHEY and CDR2 is SVGAGI. V was shortened by 2 bases and J by 8 bases, with 15 bases between the two germline ends. CDR3 length: 14 amino acids. For the CDR3, the DNA is TGTGCCAGCAGTTACGGGTCGGGGGGTAACGGCTACACCTTC. This codes for CASSYGSGGNGYTF.

The chain uses TRBV10-3 and TRBJ2-1; a possible D gene is TRBD1 (7 bases). The CDR3 runs 14 residues. V was cut by 6 bases and J by 6 bases, with 15 bases left in between. Germline V lookup: CDR1 ENHRY, CDR2 SYGVKD. DNA for the CDR3: TGTGCCATCAGGCGGGAAGGGGGCGGCAATGAGCAGTTCTTC. Translation gives CAIRREGGGNEQFF.

This chain uses TRBV10-3 with TRBJ2-2; D remains unclear. The CDR3 sequence is 14 residues long. In germline, CDR1 is ENHRY, CDR2 SYGVKD. V lost 6 bases and J 0 bases, leaving 8 bases between the germline ends. CDR3 region: CAISPGTNTGELFF. DNA of the CDR3: TGTGCCATCAGCCCTGGCACGAACACCGGGGAGCTGTTTTTT.

The chain combines TRBV18 with TRBJ2-7; D ambiguous. The germline V gene encodes CDR1 KGHSH and CDR2 LQKENI. V lost 2 bases and J 5 bases, leaving 7 bases between the germline ends. The CDR3 runs to 12 residues. In nucleotides, the CDR3 is TGTGCCAGCTCACCATCGGCCGACGAGCAGTACTTC. Encoded protein: CASSPSADEQYF.

The chain joins TRBV6-2 or TRBV6-3 to TRBJ2-7; D uncertain. CDR1 is MNHEY and CDR2 is SVGEGT in the germline V gene. V lost 1 base and J lost 2, with 9 bases in between. The CDR3 covers 14 residues. The CDR3 bases are TGTGCCAGCAGTTACTGGGCAGCCACCTACGAGCAGTACTTC. Amino acid sequence: CASSYWAATYEQYF.

J is TRBJ1-6 and V is TRBV2; TRBD1 matches 9 bases. In germline, CDR1 is SNHLY, CDR2 FYNNEI. Unmatched junction bases numbered 4, after V lost 6 bases and J lost 7 bases. The CDR3 has 14 amino acids. Written as DNA, the CDR3 is TGTGCCAGCAGATGGACAGGGGCGAATTCACCCCTCCACTTT. Protein: CASRWTGANSPLHF. The variable domain in full, with the rest retrieved from reference TRBV2 and TRBJ1-6, is EPEVTQTPSHQVTQMGQEVILRCVPISNHLYFYWYRQILGQKVEFLVSFYNNEISEKSEIFDDQFSVERPDGSNFTLKIRSTKLEDSAMYFCASRWTGANSPLHFGNGTRLTVT.

J is TRBJ1-1 and V is TRBV3-1 (or the pseudogene TRBV3-2); D is ambiguous. The CDR3 runs to 13 residues. Germline V gene lookup returns CDR1 LGHDT and CDR2 YNNKEL (reference sequence). Trimming stripped 6 bases from V and 7 bases from J, with 15 bases between. Here the CDR3 reads CASRIGRSLEAFF. CDR3 DNA: TGTGCCAGCAGGATTGGACGCAGTCTTGAAGCTTTCTTT.